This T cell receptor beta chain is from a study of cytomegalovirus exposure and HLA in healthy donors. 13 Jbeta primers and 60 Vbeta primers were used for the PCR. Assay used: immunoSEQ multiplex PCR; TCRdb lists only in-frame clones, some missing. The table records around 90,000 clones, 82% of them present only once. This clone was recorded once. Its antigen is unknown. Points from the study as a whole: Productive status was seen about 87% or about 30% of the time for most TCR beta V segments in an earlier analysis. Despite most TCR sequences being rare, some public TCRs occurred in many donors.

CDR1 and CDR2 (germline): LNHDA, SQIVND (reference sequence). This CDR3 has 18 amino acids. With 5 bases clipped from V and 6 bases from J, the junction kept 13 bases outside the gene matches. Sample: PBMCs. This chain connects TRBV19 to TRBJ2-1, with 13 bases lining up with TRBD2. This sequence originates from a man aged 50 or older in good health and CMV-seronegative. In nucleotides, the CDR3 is TGTGCCAGTAGTCGATTGACTAGCGGGAGGACCTTCGGCAATGAGCAGTTCTTC. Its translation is CASSRLTSGRTFGNEQFF.